This T cell receptor beta chain was captured by sequencing in a study of blood T cell repertoires in COVID-19. Whole-study context: Sites across the United States, Italy and Spain contributed samples from acute and convalescent COVID-19. T cells, B-cell-depleted T cells, or PBMCs supplied cDNA or gDNA.

Assignment of participants to cohorts was predicated upon participant-reported clinical history. Original processing notes: It was from reference gene primer amplification that nucleated cell counts were estimated. Libraries were prepared by immunoSEQ multiplex PCR; TCRdb keeps only in-frame clonotypes and omits some of them. D and trimming come from the DNA, and the V and J calls and clone size come from that table. This sample has around 160,000 clones, with more than 75% found just once. The CDR3 consists of 16 residues. V shed 4 bases and J shed 3 bases, with 16 bases lying between them. Looked up from germline, CDR1 is KGHSH and CDR2 is LQKENI.

This clonotype originated in a woman in her twenties or thirties with acute COVID-19. The chain couples TRBV18 to TRBJ2-1, with D possibly matching TRBD1 (6 bases). What was sequenced was PBMCs or T cells enriched from blood (not recorded which). The CDR3 spells CASSLGAQGNYNEQFF. CDR3 sequence (DNA): TGTGCCAGCTCACTAGGGGCACAGGGCAACTACAATGAGCAGTTCTTC. Variable domain in full (rest from reference TRBV18 and TRBJ2-1): NAGVMQNPRHLVRRRGQEARLRCSPMKGHSHVYWYRQLPEEGLKFMVYLQKENIIDESGMPKERFSAEFPKEGPSILRIQQVVRGDSAAYFCASSLGAQGNYNEQFFGPGTRLTVL.